This T cell receptor (beta chain) was sequenced during a study of B cell selection in AIRE deficiency. A note on this clone: Antigen unknown.

TCRdb's copy holds only in-frame clones and misses some; the assay was immunoSEQ multiplex PCR. The sample contains roughly 24,000 clones, roughly 95% of which appear only once. CDR3 length equals 16 residues. Germline CDR1 and CDR2: SGHVS and FQNEAQ. Trimming pared 0 bases from V and 3 bases from J, leaving 12 bases between. Sorting defined conventional CD4 T cells as CD4+CD127+. Controls came from healthy donors unrelated to patients. General study results and limits: Tconv and Treg cells from AIRE-deficient patients resembled healthy donors in TCRBV usage, CDR3 length and diversity. Of approximately 3,600 shared Treg TCRbeta sequences, 31.6% were healthy-donor-only and around 8.6% patient-only.

The receptor was isolated from a human donor in good health. Sequenced sample: CD4+CD127+ conventional T cells sorted from PBMCs. The chain links TRBV7-8 to TRBJ1-3, with D possibly matching TRBD1 (5 bases). CDR3 sequence: CASSLAQSGFGNTIYF. DNA of the CDR3: TGTGCCAGCAGCTTAGCGCAGTCAGGGTTTGGAAACACCATATATTTT.